This TCR beta chain is drawn from a study of T-cell memory formation after mild COVID-19. For the study at large: Clusters of TCRs were largely donor specific.

Using its own MiXCR run on the 5' RACE reads, TCRdb lists one record per CDR3 protein. Among just over 400,000 distinct CDR3 sequences listed, 23% were seen once. V lost 5 bases, J lost 2 bases, and 8 bases lay in between. The germline CDR1 and CDR2 sequences are SGHTA and FQGNSA. This CDR3 spans 13 amino acids. Regarding the study as a whole: Clones that contracted from day 15 to 85 had balanced CD4/CD8; later expanders were CD4+ biased. A subset of responding clones appeared in pre-infection memory, suggesting cross-reactive memory joined. Contracting CD8+ clones were enriched in EMRA, CD4+ mainly in CM and EM.

This clonotype has at least ten counts. The antigen is unknown. Sequenced sample: PBMCs or a T cell subset sorted from them (not recorded which). The TCR was taken from an adult woman who had mild COVID-19 (a few samples of this study predate the infection). Cell type and time point are not known. The J gene is TRBJ2-3, the V gene TRBV7-2; D not certain. The CDR3 sequence: CASSPTPTDTQYF. The CDR3 region has the DNA TGTGCCAGCAGCCCGACTCCCACAGATACGCAGTATTTT.